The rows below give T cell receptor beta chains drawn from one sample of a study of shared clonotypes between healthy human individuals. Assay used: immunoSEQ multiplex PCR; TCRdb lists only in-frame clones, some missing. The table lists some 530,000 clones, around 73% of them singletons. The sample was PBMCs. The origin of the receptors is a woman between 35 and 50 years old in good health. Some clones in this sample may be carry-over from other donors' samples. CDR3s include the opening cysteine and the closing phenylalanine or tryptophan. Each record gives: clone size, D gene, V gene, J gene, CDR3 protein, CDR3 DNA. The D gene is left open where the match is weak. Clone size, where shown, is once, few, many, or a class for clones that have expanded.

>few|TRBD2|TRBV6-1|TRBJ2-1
CASSEGLTSELF
TGTGCCAGCAGCGAGGGGTTAACTAGCGAACTCTTC
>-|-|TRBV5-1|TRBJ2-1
CASSLVADSYNEQFF
TGCGCCAGCAGCTTGGTAGCGGACTCCTACAATGAGCAGTTCTTC
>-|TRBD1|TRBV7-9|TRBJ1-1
CASSVYDRGQRAFF
TGTGCCAGCAGCGTGTACGACAGGGGGCAGCGAGCTTTCTTT
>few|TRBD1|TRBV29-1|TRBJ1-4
CSVADRGRGEKLFF
TGCAGCGTTGCAGACAGGGGGCGCGGGGAAAAACTGTTTTTT
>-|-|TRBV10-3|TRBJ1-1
CAISEYGGNTEAFF
TGTGCCATCAGTGAGTATGGGGGTAACACTGAAGCTTTCTTT
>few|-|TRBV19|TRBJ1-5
CASSSRVDFNQPQHF
TGTGCCAGTAGTAGCAGGGTGGACTTCAATCAGCCCCAGCATTTT
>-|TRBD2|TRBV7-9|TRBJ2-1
CASSSTSGIDEQFF
TGTGCCAGCAGCTCGACTAGCGGAATCGATGAGCAGTTCTTC
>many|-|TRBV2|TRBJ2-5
CASSEWGQGETQYF
TGTGCCAGCAGTGAATGGGGGCAGGGGGAGACCCAGTACTTC
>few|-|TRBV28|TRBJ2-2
CASRLNTGELFF
TGTGCCAGCAGACTAAACACCGGGGAGCTGTTTTTT
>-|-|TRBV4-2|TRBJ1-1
CASSQDPEGTEAFF
TGTGCCAGCAGCCAAGATCCTGAGGGCACTGAAGCTTTCTTT
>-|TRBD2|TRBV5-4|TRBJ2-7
CASSLPTSGSADEQYF
TGTGCCAGCAGCTTGCCTACTAGCGGGAGCGCCGACGAGCAGTACTTC
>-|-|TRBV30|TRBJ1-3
CAWVSTGNTIYF
TGTGCCTGGGTTTCAACTGGAAACACCATATATTTT
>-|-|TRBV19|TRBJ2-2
CASKPLGINTGELFF
TGTGCCAGTAAACCCCTGGGGATCAACACCGGGGAGCTGTTTTTT
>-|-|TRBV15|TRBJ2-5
CATSRDSQETQYF
TGTGCCACCAGCAGAGACAGCCAAGAGACCCAGTACTTC
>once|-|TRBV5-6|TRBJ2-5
CASSFKGRETQYF
TGTGCCAGCAGCTTCAAGGGTCGAGAGACCCAGTACTTC
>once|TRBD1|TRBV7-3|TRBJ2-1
CASSLEGTGGYNEQFF
TGTGCCAGCAGCTTAGAGGGGACAGGGGGCTACAATGAGCAGTTCTTC
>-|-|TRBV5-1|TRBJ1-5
CASSPGPNSNQPQHF
TGCGCCAGCAGCCCGGGACCTAATAGCAATCAGCCCCAGCATTTT
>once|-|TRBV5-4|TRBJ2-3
CASSLGLPGAGGDTQYF
TGTGCCAGCAGCCTGGGGCTTCCTGGAGCCGGAGGAGATACGCAGTATTTT
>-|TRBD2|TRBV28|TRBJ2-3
CASIPGGEHTDTQYF
TGTGCCAGCATTCCGGGGGGAGAGCACACAGATACGCAGTATTTT
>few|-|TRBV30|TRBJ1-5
CAWSLESNQPQHF
TGTGCCTGGAGTCTTGAGAGCAATCAGCCCCAGCATTTT
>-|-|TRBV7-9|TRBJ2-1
CASSAYFLEGEQFF
TGTGCCAGCAGCGCCTACTTCTTAGAGGGGGAGCAGTTCTTC
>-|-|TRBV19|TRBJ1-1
CASSTPGQNTEAFF
TGTGCCAGTAGTACCCCGGGACAGAACACTGAAGCTTTCTTT
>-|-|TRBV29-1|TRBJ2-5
CSSRGRDNQQETQYF
TGCAGCTCTAGGGGCCGGGACAACCAGCAAGAGACCCAGTACTTC
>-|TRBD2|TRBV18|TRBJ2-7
CASSPTSGGSREQYF
TGTGCCAGCTCCCCGACTAGCGGAGGTAGTCGAGAGCAGTACTTC
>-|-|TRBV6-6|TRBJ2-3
CASTGGTDTQYF
TGTGCCAGCACAGGCGGCACAGATACGCAGTATTTT
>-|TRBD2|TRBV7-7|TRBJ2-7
CASSPLGLTYEQYF
TGTGCCAGCAGCCCCTTGGGACTAACCTACGAGCAGTACTTC
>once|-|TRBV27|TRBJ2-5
CASSFWGPQETQYF
TGTGCCAGCAGTTTCTGGGGTCCCCAAGAGACCCAGTACTTC
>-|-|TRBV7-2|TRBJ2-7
CASSYQGWSSSYEQYF
TGTGCCAGCAGCTACCAGGGATGGTCTAGCTCCTACGAGCAGTACTTC
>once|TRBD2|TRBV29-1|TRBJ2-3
CSEKGLAGGTDTQYF
TGCAGCGAAAAGGGACTAGCGGGAGGTACAGATACGCAGTATTTT
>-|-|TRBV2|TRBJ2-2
CASSPVGAGELFF
TGTGCCAGCAGTCCGGTCGGGGCCGGGGAGCTGTTTTTT
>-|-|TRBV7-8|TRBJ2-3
CASSRRSDTQYF
TGTGCCAGCAGCCGACGCAGTGATACGCAGTATTTT
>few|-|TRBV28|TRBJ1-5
CASILGGSNQPQHF
TGTGCCAGCATATTGGGGGGGAGCAATCAGCCCCAGCATTTT
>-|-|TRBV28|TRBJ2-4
CASSFPHTKNIQYF
TGTGCCAGCAGTTTCCCACATACCAAAAACATTCAGTACTTC
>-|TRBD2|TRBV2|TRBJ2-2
CASSPRTSGSTGELFF
TGTGCCAGCAGCCCTCGGACTAGCGGGAGCACCGGGGAGCTGTTTTTT
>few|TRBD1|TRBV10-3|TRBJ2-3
CAITPTQGRSTDTQYF
TGTGCCATTACCCCTACACAGGGGAGAAGCACAGATACGCAGTATTTT
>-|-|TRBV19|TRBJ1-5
CAGLRPNQPQHF
TGTGCTGGACTGAGACCTAATCAGCCCCAGCATTTT
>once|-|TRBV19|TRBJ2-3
CASSRPGLLTDTQYF
TGTGCCAGTAGTAGGCCGGGACTGCTCACAGATACGCAGTATTTT
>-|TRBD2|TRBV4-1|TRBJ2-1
CASSQEGGRTYNEQFF
TGCGCCAGCAGCCAGGAGGGCGGGAGAACCTACAATGAGCAGTTCTTC
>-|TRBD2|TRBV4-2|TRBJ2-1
CASSRETSGRAPYNEQFF
TGTGCCAGCAGCCGGGAGACTAGCGGGAGGGCACCCTACAATGAGCAGTTCTTC
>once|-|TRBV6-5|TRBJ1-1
CASSQNRAREAFF
TGTGCCAGCAGCCAAAACAGGGCCCGTGAAGCTTTCTTT
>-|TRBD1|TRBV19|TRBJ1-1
CASSPITTGGVTEAFF
TGTGCCAGTAGCCCTATTACGACAGGGGGTGTCACTGAAGCTTTCTTT
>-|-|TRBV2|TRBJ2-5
CASSSGTETQYF
TGTGCCAGCAGTTCAGGCACTGAGACCCAGTACTTC
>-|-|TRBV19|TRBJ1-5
CASSQNSAGQPQHF
TGTGCCAGTAGTCAGAACAGTGCGGGTCAGCCCCAGCATTTT
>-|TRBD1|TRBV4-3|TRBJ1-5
CASSQGTGGIQPQHF
TGCGCCAGCAGCCAAGGGACAGGGGGCATCCAGCCCCAGCATTTT
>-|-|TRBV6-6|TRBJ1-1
CASNPRQGAEAFF
TGTGCCAGCAACCCTCGGCAGGGCGCTGAAGCTTTCTTT
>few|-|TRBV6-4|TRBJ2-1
CASSDGGYSSYNEQFF
TGTGCCAGCAGTGACGGGGGGTACTCCTCCTACAATGAGCAGTTCTTC
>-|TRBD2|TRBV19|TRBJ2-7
CASSIGGRAYEQYF
TGTGCCAGTAGTATTGGCGGGAGGGCCTACGAGCAGTACTTC
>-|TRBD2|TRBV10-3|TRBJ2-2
CAISGGGSGHGELFF
TGTGCCATCAGTGGTGGCGGGAGTGGCCACGGGGAGCTGTTTTTT
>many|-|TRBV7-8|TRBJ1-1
CASSLTFGTLIRDTEAFF
TGTGCCAGCAGCCTGACTTTTGGGACACTCATTAGGGACACTGAAGCTTTCTTT
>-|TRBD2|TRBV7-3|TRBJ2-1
CASSSPGLAGGNEQFF
TGTGCCAGCAGCTCCCCGGGACTAGCGGGAGGCAATGAGCAGTTCTTC
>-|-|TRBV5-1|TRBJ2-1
CASREGTGNEQFF
TGCGCCAGCAGAGAAGGGACGGGGAATGAGCAGTTCTTC
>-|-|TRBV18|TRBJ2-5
CASSPQGWETQYF
TGTGCCAGCTCACCACAGGGATGGGAGACCCAGTACTTC
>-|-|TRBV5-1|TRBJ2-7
CATGTDMYEQYF
TGCGCCACCGGGACGGACATGTACGAGCAGTACTTC
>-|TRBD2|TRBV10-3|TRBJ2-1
CAISDVPSGRKDNEQFF
TGTGCCATCAGTGATGTCCCTAGCGGGAGGAAAGACAATGAGCAGTTCTTC
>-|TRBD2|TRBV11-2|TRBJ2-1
CASFRGTSGRSYNEQFF
TGTGCCAGCTTCCGGGGGACTAGCGGCCGCTCCTACAATGAGCAGTTCTTC
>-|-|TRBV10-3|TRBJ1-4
CAISVGENEKLFF
TGTGCCATCAGTGTGGGGGAAAATGAAAAACTGTTTTTT
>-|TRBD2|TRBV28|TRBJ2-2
CASSSPGTSISGELFF
TGTGCCAGCAGTTCCCCCGGGACTAGCATCTCCGGGGAGCTGTTTTTT